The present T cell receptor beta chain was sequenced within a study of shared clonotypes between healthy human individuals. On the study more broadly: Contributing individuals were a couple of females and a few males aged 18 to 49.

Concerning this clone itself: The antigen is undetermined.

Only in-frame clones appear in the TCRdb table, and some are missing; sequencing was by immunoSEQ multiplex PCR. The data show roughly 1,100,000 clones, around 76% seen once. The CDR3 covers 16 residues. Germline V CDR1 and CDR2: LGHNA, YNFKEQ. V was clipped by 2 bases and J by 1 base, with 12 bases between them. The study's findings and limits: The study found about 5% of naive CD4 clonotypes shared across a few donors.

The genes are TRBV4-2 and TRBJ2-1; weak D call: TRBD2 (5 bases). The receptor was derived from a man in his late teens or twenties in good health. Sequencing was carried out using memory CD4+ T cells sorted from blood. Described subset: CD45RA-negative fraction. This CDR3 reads CASSQTYGSSYNEQFF. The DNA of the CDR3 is TGTGCCAGCAGCCAAACGTATGGGAGTTCCTACAATGAGCAGTTCTTC.